The text below deals with one TCR beta chain. Its antigen is undetermined. One end of the junction varies from germline; a read error may be responsible. Germline lookup yields CDR1 MNHNY and CDR2 SVGAGI (reference sequence). There are 13 residues in the CDR3. Healthy individuals of Caucasian origin from Russia, aged 6 to 90, served as donors. Isolation per sample recovered at least 7 million PBMCs. This specimen belongs to a study of blood T cells in healthy people across ages. Study-wide results and limits: The fall in TCR beta diversity per million T cells was roughly linear with age.

A sample-barcoded 5' primer and a J-beta primer mix were used in a second PCR of about 6 to 11 cycles. TCRdb ran MiXCR on the 5' RACE reads and lists one entry per CDR3 protein. The profile shows almost 800,000 distinct CDR3 sequences, 58% of them singletons. The TCR originated in a man aged 30 to 39 in good health. What was sequenced was blood. The chain combines TRBV6-6 with TRBJ2-1, with TRBD2 matching 8 bases. The CDR3 DNA reads TGCGCCAGCAGTTCCCAGCGGGGGTATGAGCAGTTCTTC. Its translation: CASSSQRGYEQFF.